Listed below are T cell receptor beta chains from one sample, sequenced in a study of T cell responses to AZD1222 COVID-19 vaccine. The repertoire was sequenced with immunoSEQ multiplex PCR; TCRdb's copy has only in-frame clones and lacks some. The sample comprises 150,000 or so clones, 75% to 85% of which are singletons, and about 4% rests with the top ten. The source was peripheral blood, collected on day 0 of MenACWY control vaccination. The receptors were gathered from an adult in good health. The CDR3 runs from the conserved cysteine through the conserved F or W.

j_gene: TRBJ1-2
v_gene: TRBV2
CDR3aa: CASSEVTGAYGYTF

j_gene: TRBJ1-2
v_gene: TRBV10-3
CDR3aa: CAISESIQGFKGGYTF

j_gene: TRBJ2-1
v_gene: TRBV12-3/TRBV12-4
CDR3aa: CASSSQGWDEQFF

j_gene: TRBJ2-5
v_gene: TRBV12-3/TRBV12-4
CDR3aa: CASSLHQETQYF

j_gene: TRBJ2-1
v_gene: TRBV11-2
CDR3aa: CASSPGTYSYNEQFF

j_gene: TRBJ2-5
v_gene: TRBV4-1
CDR3aa: CASSPDPSGGAGETQYF

j_gene: TRBJ1-6
v_gene: TRBV30
CDR3aa: CAWIGFGDSPLHF

j_gene: TRBJ1-4
v_gene: TRBV5-1
CDR3aa: CASSLGRAGEKLFF

j_gene: TRBJ1-2
v_gene: TRBV6-5
CDR3aa: CASSKGVGDYTF

j_gene: TRBJ2-2
v_gene: TRBV13
CDR3aa: CASSLLAGGPDTGELFF

j_gene: TRBJ1-1
v_gene: TRBV5-1
CDR3aa: CASSFGTEMIKAFF

j_gene: TRBJ1-4
v_gene: TRBV7-6
CDR3aa: CASSRGFGNEKLFF

j_gene: TRBJ1-1
v_gene: TRBV28
CDR3aa: CASRCRVGGAKLDTEAFF

j_gene: TRBJ1-2
v_gene: TRBV27
CDR3aa: CASSRVYRKNYGYTF

j_gene: TRBJ2-7
v_gene: TRBV11-2
CDR3aa: CASSSHGSELKQYF

j_gene: TRBJ1-6
v_gene: TRBV14
CDR3aa: CASSLGSYNSPLHF

j_gene: TRBJ2-2
v_gene: TRBV10-2
CDR3aa: CASSIASSIGELFF

j_gene: TRBJ2-5
v_gene: TRBV5-1
CDR3aa: CASSSTGLASRETQYF

j_gene: TRBJ2-5
v_gene: TRBV9
CDR3aa: CASSALGQVRETQYF

j_gene: TRBJ1-5
v_gene: TRBV4-1
CDR3aa: CASSPTGFSNQPQHF

j_gene: TRBJ2-7
v_gene: TRBV9
CDR3aa: CASSALDRGSEQYF

j_gene: TRBJ1-6
v_gene: TRBV18
CDR3aa: CASSQRTGGRSSYNSPLHF